One and the same sample provided the 30 T cell receptor beta chains below, sequenced in a study of OX40 agonist ivuxolimab in advanced cancers. Some clones are missing from TCRdb's copy, which holds only in-frame ones; the method was immunoSEQ multiplex PCR. The sample records 65,000 to 80,000 clones, about nine tenths being singletons. The sample here was CD4+ or CD8+ T cells sorted from blood, taken in a trial of the OX40 agonist ivuxolimab. These TCRs come from an adult with an advanced solid tumor such as melanoma, head and neck, liver or kidney cancer.

The V gene is TRBV7-8, the J gene TRBJ2-3, with 9 bases lining up with TRBD2. The CDR3 length is 15 residues. CDR1 is SGHVS and CDR2 is FQNEAQ in the germline V gene. With V trimmed by 4 bases and J by 2 bases, 4 bases remained unmatched. CDR3 sequence reads: CASSSLAGNTDTQYF. In DNA, the CDR3 is TGTGCCAGCAGCTCCCTAGCGGGAAACACAGATACGCAGTATTTT.

The chain carries TRBV2 and TRBJ2-1, with TRBD2 matching 11 bases. Germline V gives CDR1 SNHLY, CDR2 FYNNEI. The CDR3 has 18 residues. Unmatched junction bases numbered 15, after V lost 6 bases and J lost 5 bases. CDR3 amino acids: CASSFLIFSGRANNEQFF. In DNA form, the CDR3 reads TGTGCCAGCAGCTTTCTCATCTTTAGCGGGAGGGCCAACAATGAGCAGTTCTTC.

This clone was picked up one time. V usage is TRBV7-2 and J usage is TRBJ2-2; unclear D gene. The CDR3 extends over 13 amino acids. Germline-derived CDR1 and CDR2 are SGHTA and FQGNSA. V lost 2 bases and J lost 3, with 4 bases in between. Here the CDR3 reads CASSLQYTGELFF. CDR3 nucleotide sequence: TGTGCCAGCAGCTTACAGTACACCGGGGAGCTGTTTTTT.

The chain is built from TRBV28 and TRBJ2-5, with a possible D match to TRBD2 (5 bases). V was pared by 0 bases and J by 2 bases, with 7 bases between. This CDR3 is 14 amino acids long. CDR1 MDHEN and CDR2 SYDVKM come from the germline V gene. The CDR3 DNA follows: TGTGCCAGCAGTTTATGGGACTTACAAGAGACCCAGTACTTC. Its translation: CASSLWDLQETQYF.

V and J are TRBV4-2 and TRBJ2-1; 11 bases match TRBD2. This CDR3 is built from 18 residues. Germline V gene sequence: CDR1 LGHNA, CDR2 YNFKEQ. V was clipped by 1 base and J by 4 bases; unmatched bases: 9. For the CDR3, the DNA is TGTGCCAGCAGCCAAGCCTCTCTAGCGGGGGGTGCATACAATGAGCAGTTCTTC. This codes for CASSQASLAGGAYNEQFF.

The CDR3 bases are TGTGCCAGCAGCTCCGGGGTCACAGATACGCAGTATTTT. It yields the protein CASSSGVTDTQYF. The chain is built from TRBV7-2 and TRBJ2-3; weak D call: TRBD2 (5 bases). This CDR3 has 13 amino acids. Trimming shortened V by 4 bases and J by 2 bases, and 7 bases separated the two germline ends. Germline V lookup: CDR1 SGHTA, CDR2 FQGNSA.

This clone was observed a single time. The gene calls are TRBV5-1 and TRBJ2-5; D is ambiguous. The CDR3 totals 14 residues. Germline assignment: CDR1 SGHRS and CDR2 YFSETQ. Trimming shortened V by 3 bases and J by 4 bases, and 13 bases separated the two germline ends. DNA for the CDR3: TGCGCCAGCAGCTCCTCCTCGGTACGAGAGACCCAGTACTTC. Its protein is CASSSSSVRETQYF.

The chain uses TRBV29-1 and TRBJ2-3; D might be TRBD2 (5 bases). V shed 7 bases and J shed 0 bases, with 8 bases lying between them. CDR3 length: 12 amino acids. Germline-derived CDR1 and CDR2 are SQVTM and ANQGSEA. CDR3 residues: CSATGSTDTQYF. CDR3 bases: TGCAGCGCAACGGGAAGCACAGATACGCAGTATTTT.

The rearrangement uses TRBV11-3 and TRBJ2-3; 9 nucleotides agree with TRBD2. This CDR3 has 15 amino acids. In germline, CDR1 is SGHNT, CDR2 YENEEA. Trimming at V came to 1 base and at J to 4 bases, leaving 3 bases not matched to a gene. The CDR3 is CASSLGGGRADTQYF. The CDR3, as DNA: TGTGCCAGCAGCTTAGGAGGCGGGAGGGCAGATACGCAGTATTTT. The full variable domain, completed using reference TRBV11-3 and TRBJ2-3, is EAGVVQSPRYKIIEKKQPVAFWCNPISGHNTLYWYLQNLGQGPELLIRYENEEAVDDSQLPKDRFSAERLKGVDSTLKIQPAELGDSAVYLCASSLGGGRADTQYFGPGTRLTVL.

The chain carries TRBV9 and TRBJ2-7; either TRBD1 or TRBD2 may supply D (5 bases each). The V and J ends lost 6 bases and 3 bases respectively, with 13 bases between them. The CDR3 is made up of 13 amino acids. Germline CDR1 is SGDLS and CDR2 is YYNGEE. CDR3 sequence reads: CASTPGPDYEQYF. CDR3 DNA: TGTGCCAGCACTCCGGGGCCCGACTACGAGCAGTACTTC.

V is TRBV1 and J is TRBJ2-3; the table's TRBD2 call for D was not verified on the DNA. TRBV1 is noted as a pseudogene. The CDR3 sequence is 17 residues long. The DNA for the CDR3 is TGCACCAGCAGCCGCCTCGAGCAGCGGGGGGGGGAGATTACGCAGTATTTT. As protein: CTSSRLEQRGGEITQYF.

The chain has TRBV11-3 and TRBJ1-2; tentatively, D is TRBD1 (6 bases). The CDR3 covers 14 residues. Per the germline V gene, CDR1 is SGHNT and CDR2 is YENEEA. V lost 1 base to trimming and J lost 6 bases, with 12 bases between them. CDR3 region: CASSLGPWTDGYTF. Here the CDR3 DNA reads TGTGCCAGCAGCTTAGGACCCTGGACAGATGGCTACACCTTC.

The rearrangement joins TRBV9 to TRBJ2-7, with 11 bases aligning to TRBD1. The V gene's germline CDR1 is SGDLS and CDR2 YYNGEE. The CDR3 has 17 residues. V dropped 0 bases and J dropped 1; count of bases not matched to a gene: 6. The CDR3 nucleotides read TGTGCCAGCAGCGTAGGACTAGGGACAGGGGGATCCTACGAGCAGTACTTC. Translating gives CASSVGLGTGGSYEQYF.

J is TRBJ1-1 and V is TRBV11-3, with no clear D. Trimming took off 4 bases at V and 5 bases at J, with 11 bases between the two ends. The length of the CDR3 is 13 residues. Germline CDR1 reads SGHNT; CDR2 reads YENEEA. The CDR3 region has the DNA TGTGCCAGCAGCTCCCAGGTAGTTACTGAAGCTTTCTTT. It translates to CASSSQVVTEAFF.

This chain links TRBV7-9 with TRBJ1-1, with D perhaps TRBD1 (5 bases). Germline CDR1 and CDR2: SEHNR and FQNEAQ (reference sequence). The V and J ends lost 2 bases and 7 bases respectively, with 17 bases between them. The CDR3 spans 15 residues. The CDR3 DNA sequence: TGTGCCAGCAGCTTATCAATCTCGGGGGTATATGAAGCTTTCTTT. Translation: CASSLSISGVYEAFF.

The rearrangement uses TRBV9 and TRBJ2-2, with D maybe TRBD2 (5 bases). The CDR3 length is 15 residues. Looked up from germline, CDR1 is SGDLS and CDR2 is YYNGEE. V lost 4 bases, J lost 8 bases, and 18 bases lay in between. The CDR3 DNA reads TGTGCCAGCAGCTTCGCAGCATCGGGCGGGGGGGAGCTGTTTTTT. This encodes CASSFAASGGGELFF.

This chain uses TRBV2 with TRBJ2-3; D remains unclear. With 3 bases removed from V and 0 bases from J, the gap between germline ends came to 7 bases. The CDR3 loop spans 14 amino acids. Germline V gene lookup returns CDR1 SNHLY and CDR2 FYNNEI. CDR3 DNA: TGTGCCAGCAGTGAGAGGCGTAGCACAGATACGCAGTATTTT. This encodes CASSERRSTDTQYF. The whole variable domain, remainder taken from reference TRBV2 and TRBJ2-3, is EPEVTQTPSHQVTQMGQEVILRCVPISNHLYFYWYRQILGQKVEFLVSFYNNEISEKSEIFDDQFSVERPDGSNFTLKIRSTKLEDSAMYFCASSERRSTDTQYFGPGTRLTVL.

This chain links TRBV6-1 with TRBJ2-1; TRBD2 matches 7 bases. Trimming at V came to 2 bases and at J to 2 bases, leaving 3 bases not matched to a gene. Germline CDR1 reads MNHNS; CDR2 reads SASEGT. The CDR3 is 15 amino acids. CDR3 protein: CASSESAGTYNEQFF. The CDR3 DNA follows: TGTGCCAGCAGTGAATCAGCGGGAACCTACAATGAGCAGTTCTTC.

The chain couples TRBV2 to TRBJ2-3, with D tentatively TRBD1 (5 bases). Between the trimmed V and J ends, which lost 4 bases and 9 bases, there was a span of 8 bases. This CDR3 is built from 11 residues. Germline V gene data show CDR1 as SNHLY and CDR2 as FYNNEI. In nucleotides, the CDR3 is TGTGCCAGCAGTGCCAAGGGGACGCAGTATTTT. Its translation: CASSAKGTQYF.

The chain employs TRBV19 and TRBJ2-3, with 13 bases matching TRBD2. Germline loops: CDR1 LNHDA, CDR2 SQIVND (reference sequence). This CDR3 spans 17 amino acids. Trimming took 5 bases from V and 6 from J; bases not matched to a gene: 11. The DNA of the CDR3 is TGTGCCAGTAGTCAAGGGACTAGCGGGGCTAGCAGGGATACGCAGTATTTT. It codes for CASSQGTSGASRDTQYF.

V and J are TRBV6-5 and TRBJ2-1; the match to TRBD2 covers 11 bases. The CDR3 runs 15 residues. The V segment lost 6 bases and the J segment 3 bases; nucleotides outside the gene matches: 4. CDR1 is MNHEY, CDR2 SVGAGI, per germline. This chain's CDR3 is CASRMTSGIYNEQFF. Here the CDR3 DNA reads TGTGCCAGCAGGATGACTAGCGGGATCTACAATGAGCAGTTCTTC.

A few counts support this clone. The DNA of the CDR3 is TGTGCCAGCAGTTATAGGGGGGGGACTGAAGCTTTCTTT. Amino acids: CASSYRGGTEAFF. The genes are TRBV6-5 and TRBJ1-1; a possible D gene is TRBD1 (6 bases). The CDR3 sequence is 13 residues long. Germline V lookup: CDR1 MNHEY, CDR2 SVGAGI. Between the trimmed V and J ends, which lost 3 bases and 5 bases, there was a span of 10 bases.

The J gene is TRBJ2-3, the V gene TRBV2, with a tentative D call TRBD2 (5 bases). The CDR3 covers 15 residues. From germline, CDR1 is SNHLY and CDR2 FYNNEI. The V end was cut by 3 bases, the J end by 1 base, with 11 bases between. Here the CDR3 reads CASSDEGLGTDTQYF. In DNA form, the CDR3 reads TGTGCCAGCAGTGATGAGGGCCTTGGCACAGATACGCAGTATTTT. Together with reference TRBV2 and TRBJ2-3, the CDR3 gives the full variable domain: EPEVTQTPSHQVTQMGQEVILRCVPISNHLYFYWYRQILGQKVEFLVSFYNNEISEKSEIFDDQFSVERPDGSNFTLKIRSTKLEDSAMYFCASSDEGLGTDTQYFGPGTRLTVL.

This clone was seen more than once but under ten times. The CDR3 sequence is CASSGFSNQPQHF. CDR3 nucleotides: TGTGCCAGCAGTGGATTCAGCAATCAGCCCCAGCATTTT. The rearrangement links TRBV6-1 to TRBJ1-5; D gene uncertain. CDR1 is MNHNS, CDR2 SASEGT, per germline. Trimming removed 4 bases from V and 1 base from J, with 5 bases in between. The CDR3 is made up of 13 amino acids.

The rearrangement joins TRBV6-6 to TRBJ1-1; D not resolved. This CDR3 spans 15 amino acids. The ends were cut back, 5 bases at V and 0 bases at J, with 13 bases in the middle. Germline V gene sequence: CDR1 MNHNY, CDR2 SVGAGI (reference sequence). CDR3 sequence reads: CASSRGMVMNTEAFF. CDR3 nucleotide sequence: TGTGCCAGCAGTCGAGGAATGGTTATGAACACTGAAGCTTTCTTT.

The chain employs TRBV9 and TRBJ2-5; D is possibly TRBD1 or TRBD2 (6 bases each). This CDR3 contains 14 residues. Looked up from germline, CDR1 is SGDLS and CDR2 is YYNGEE. Trimming left V 0 bases short and J 4 bases short, with 10 bases between. CDR3 nucleotide sequence: TGTGCCAGCAGCGTAGGGCCGGGGGCAGAGACCCAGTACTTC. As protein: CASSVGPGAETQYF.

J is TRBJ2-2 and V is TRBV6-1; 7 bases are a match to TRBD2. Per the germline V gene, CDR1 is MNHNS and CDR2 is SASEGT. J gave up 0 bases and V 2 bases, and 3 bases lay outside the gene matches. The CDR3 runs to 16 residues. The CDR3 region has the DNA TGTGCCAGCAGTGAAAGGCTAGCGGCGAACACCGGGGAGCTGTTTTTT. Translation: CASSERLAANTGELFF.

The rearrangement links TRBV14 to TRBJ2-2; the D is unclear. Germline V CDR1 and CDR2: SGHDN, FVKESK. Trimming left V 4 bases short and J 7 bases short, with 10 bases between. CDR3 size: 13 residues. CDR3 sequence reads: CASSLAGLGELFF. As DNA, the CDR3 is TGTGCCAGCAGCCTAGCCGGGCTCGGGGAGCTGTTTTTT.

V gene TRBV7-8 combines with J gene TRBJ2-7; tentatively, D is TRBD1 (6 bases). V shed 1 base and J shed 0 bases, with 16 bases lying between them. The CDR3 is 17 amino acids. Looked up from germline, CDR1 is SGHVS and CDR2 is FQNEAQ. CDR3 residues: CASSLVLGGQSSYEQYF. CDR3 sequence (DNA): TGTGCCAGCAGCTTAGTTTTGGGCGGACAGAGCTCCTACGAGCAGTACTTC.

The chain carries TRBV6-6 and TRBJ2-3; D remains unclear. The germline V gene encodes CDR1 MNHNY and CDR2 SVGAGI (reference sequence). The CDR3 is made up of 12 amino acids. Trimming took off 6 bases at V and 2 bases at J, with 6 bases between the two ends. The CDR3, as DNA: TGTGCCAGCAGCCCCTCCACAGATACGCAGTATTTT. Amino acids: CASSPSTDTQYF.